The 18 T cell receptor beta chains below were found in one sample sequenced in a study of early T cells in non-severe SARS-CoV-2 infection (dated by TCRdb to about 2021). The library came from 5' RACE. Sequencing instrument: NextSeq 500. TCRdb reprocessed the public reads (quality trimming at Q25 with fastp, clone calling with MiXCR) and kept in-frame beta chains. Every CDR3 protein is listed once, alongside the most common genes and DNA of its rows. In this sample the table shows more than 80,000 distinct CDR3 sequences, 16% of which occur a single time. Over 1% of the sample is held by the ten biggest clonotypes. The source material was whole blood. The receptors here all came from an adult who was a healthcare worker with PCR-confirmed SARS-CoV-2 infection or an uninfected control (not recorded which).

This sequence joins TRBV30 and TRBJ2-3, with 11 bases fitting TRBD2. Germline CDR1 reads GTSNPN; CDR2 reads SVGIG (reference sequence). The CDR3 consists of 16 residues. The ends lost 4 bases at V and 6 bases at J; junction bases unmatched: 12. The CDR3 protein is CAWTSGTSGILDTQYF. The DNA of the CDR3 is TGTGCCTGGACCTCCGGGACTAGCGGAATTCTGGATACGCAGTATTTT.

There are a few counts of this clonotype. This chain links TRBV20-1 with TRBJ1-1, with D possibly matching TRBD1 (5 bases). This CDR3 region has 12 residues. In germline, CDR1 is DFQATT, CDR2 SNEGSKA (reference sequence). CDR3 sequence: CRALGVMTEAFF. In nucleotides, the CDR3 is TGCAGGGCACTAGGGGTTATGACTGAAGCTTTCTTT.

In the case of this clonotype: A much larger clonotype is one base distant, so this may be a read error. The rearrangement joins TRBV21-1 to TRBJ1-2. TRBV21-1 corresponds to a pseudogene. The CDR3 contains 16 residues. The CDR3 reads CVSSDEGGFANYGYTF. In DNA, the CDR3 is TGTGTCAGCAGCGACGAAGGCGGCTTCGCTAACTATGGCTACACCTTC.

The rearrangement links TRBV14 to TRBJ1-2; TRBD1 is a possible D gene (5 bases). The CDR3 loop spans 15 amino acids. V lost 4 bases to trimming and J lost 7 bases, with 19 bases between them. Germline-derived CDR1 and CDR2 are SGHDN and FVKESK. The CDR3: CASSPWTPRRGGYTF. As DNA, the CDR3 is TGTGCCAGCAGCCCCTGGACACCTCGGAGGGGTGGCTACACCTTC.

This clonotype has a handful of counts. V and J are TRBV5-5 and TRBJ1-4; TRBD1 matches 9 bases. The junction had 12 bases not matched to a gene; V was cut back by 4 bases and J by 8 bases. This CDR3 has 16 residues. CDR1 SGHKS and CDR2 YYEKEE come from the germline V gene (reference sequence). Here the CDR3 reads CASSTGTGKVEEKLFF. The CDR3 nucleotides read TGTGCCAGCAGCACCGGGACAGGGAAGGTGGAGGAAAAACTGTTTTTT.

J is TRBJ2-7 and V is TRBV7-8; no clear D gene. V shed 3 bases and J shed 2 bases, with 5 bases lying between them. The germline V gene encodes CDR1 SGHVS and CDR2 FQNEAQ. The CDR3 is made up of 12 amino acids. CDR3 amino acids: CASSFTTYEQYF. The CDR3 coding sequence is TGTGCCAGCAGCTTCACTACCTACGAGCAGTACTTC.

The CDR3 spells CASSFGATQYF. Written as DNA, the CDR3 is TGTGCCAGCAGTTTTGGGGCGACCCAGTACTTC. The chain employs TRBV12-3 or TRBV12-4 and TRBJ2-5; D is possibly TRBD1 (5 bases). The length of the CDR3 is 11 residues. V was shortened by 3 bases and J by 7 bases, with 6 bases between the two germline ends.

In this sample, this clonotype turned up a few times. The chain recombines TRBV30 with TRBJ2-7; the D is unclear. Germline V CDR1 and CDR2: GTSNPN, SVGIG (reference sequence). V lost 0 bases, J lost 12 bases, and 15 bases lay in between. This CDR3 spans 12 amino acids. The CDR3 DNA reads TGTGCCTGGAGTGTAAGTGGCCTTAGGCCGTACTTC. Its translation: CAWSVSGLRPYF.

The chain employs TRBV29-1 and TRBJ2-1, with TRBD1 identical over 7 bases. V dropped 6 bases and J dropped 8; count of bases not matched to a gene: 22. Germline CDR1 and CDR2: SQVTM and ANQGSEA. The CDR3 consists of 17 residues. The CDR3 spells CSVTSPLGRGYSYEQFF. The DNA for the CDR3 is TGCAGCGTAACATCCCCCCTTGGCAGGGGGTACTCCTATGAGCAGTTCTTC.

This clonotype was detected only a few times. The chain carries TRBV7-2 and TRBJ2-3, with a tentative D call TRBD2 (6 bases). The CDR3 runs 16 residues. CDR1 SGHTA and CDR2 FQGNSA come from the germline V gene. V was clipped by 1 base and J by 5 bases, with 16 bases between them. The CDR3 sequence: CASSLVVGSLKDTQYF. The CDR3 nucleotides are TGTGCCAGCAGCTTAGTTGTCGGGAGCCTCAAAGATACGCAGTATTTT.

This rearrangement joins TRBV28 to TRBJ2-7; the D call may be TRBD1 or TRBD2 (5 bases each). V gave up 8 bases and J gave up 3 bases, with 14 bases separating them. The germline V gene encodes CDR1 MDHEN and CDR2 SYDVKM. The CDR3 sequence is 13 residues long. The CDR3 nucleotides are TGTGCCAGCCTCCCGAGGGGTCTCTACGAGCAGTACTTC. It is translated as CASLPRGLYEQYF. The variable domain in full, with the rest retrieved from reference TRBV28 and TRBJ2-7, is DVKVTQSSRYLVKRTGEKVFLECVQDMDHENMFWYRQDPGLGLRLIYFSYDVKMKEKGDIPEGYSVSREKKERFSLILESASTNQTSMYLCASLPRGLYEQYFGPGTRLTVT.

This clonotype came up many times. Germline and junction disagree at one end, which may indicate a read error. The chain joins TRBV7-2 to TRBJ2-3, with 9 bases that match TRBD1. The germline V gene has CDR1 SGHTA and CDR2 FQGNSA. This CDR3 is built from 15 residues. CDR3 residues: CASSLVGQGTDTQYF. CDR3 DNA sequence: TGCGCCAGCAGCTTGGTGGGACAGGGAACAGATACGCAGTATTTT.

The V and J genes are TRBV29-1 and TRBJ2-7; perhaps TRBD1 as D (5 bases). Germline CDR1 is SQVTM and CDR2 is ANQGSEA. The CDR3 is 12 residues long. V dropped 7 bases and J dropped 5 bases, with 15 bases sitting between them. CDR3 sequence (DNA): TGCAGCGCCCTCTCGGACATCAACGAGCAGTACTTC. Translating it yields CSALSDINEQYF.

There are a few counts of this clonotype. The chain joins TRBV12-3 or TRBV12-4 to TRBJ1-1; 7 bases match TRBD1. The CDR3 length is 14 residues. The V gene end was trimmed by 3 bases and the J gene end by 4 bases; junction bases not matched to a gene: 5. CDR3 sequence reads: CASSFSTGSTEAFF. The CDR3 region has the DNA TGTGCCAGCAGTTTCTCGACAGGGTCCACTGAAGCTTTCTTT.

This chain joins TRBV12-5 and TRBJ1-3; D is ambiguous. The CDR3 spans 13 residues. The ends were cut back, 11 bases at V and 3 bases at J, with 14 bases in the middle. In germline, CDR1 is LGHNT, CDR2 FRNRAP. The CDR3 sequence: CASCLSDGNTIYF. The DNA for the CDR3 is TGTGCTTCCTGCTTATCAGATGGAAACACCATATATTTT.

The chain couples TRBV4-2 to TRBJ2-7; 8 bases fit TRBD2. V shed 4 bases, J shed 2 bases, and the junction held 10 bases outside the gene matches. The CDR3 consists of 16 residues. Germline values: CDR1 LGHNA, CDR2 YNFKEQ. Written as DNA, the CDR3 is TGTGCCAGCAGCCCTCCTCGGAATAGCGGGACCTACGAGCAGTACTTC. Residues: CASSPPRNSGTYEQYF.

There are a few counts of this clonotype. This chain's CDR3 is CASSLAASSGANVLTF. DNA for the CDR3: TGCGCCAGCAGCTTAGCAGCTAGCTCTGGGGCCAACGTCCTGACTTTC. The chain carries TRBV5-1 and TRBJ2-6; no firm D call. The CDR3 runs 16 residues. The V end was cut by 2 bases, the J end by 0 bases, with 9 bases between. Germline V gives CDR1 SGHRS, CDR2 YFSETQ.

This clonotype was picked up a small number of times. The chain couples TRBV6-4 to TRBJ1-6; D may be TRBD1 (5 bases). The CDR3 is 13 residues long. V dropped 4 bases and J dropped 7 bases, with 8 bases sitting between them. Per germline, CDR1 MRHNA and CDR2 SNTAGT. For the CDR3, the DNA is TGTGCCAGCAGTGGACAGCCCAATTCACCCCTCCACTTT. This sequence encodes CASSGQPNSPLHF.